This passage covers 5 T cell receptor beta chains from one sample sequenced in a study of radiotherapy plus CTLA-4 blockade in lung cancer. Sequencing was performed with immunoSEQ multiplex PCR; in TCRdb, only in-frame clones are kept and a portion is missing. This sample has roughly 58,000 clones, with around four fifths found just once. The sample consisted of peripheral blood, taken from a patient treated with radiotherapy plus ipilimumab. These receptors all come from a human donor with non-small cell lung cancer whose response to radiotherapy plus ipilimumab could not be evaluated.

The chain is built from TRBV10-3 and TRBJ2-5, with TRBD1 as a possible D gene (6 bases). V was trimmed by 10 bases and J by 5 bases, leaving 17 bases between them. CDR3 length equals 13 residues. Germline-derived CDR1 and CDR2 are ENHRY and SYGVKD. The CDR3 sequence is CASRDIPKETQYF. The DNA of the CDR3 is TGTGCCAGCCGGGACATCCCGAAGGAGACCCAGTACTTC.

The chain is built from TRBV7-9 and TRBJ2-3; the match to TRBD1 covers 9 bases. The CDR3 is 16 residues long. Losses at the gene ends were 4 bases for V and 2 bases for J; bases not matched to a gene: 7. Germline values: CDR1 SEHNR, CDR2 FQNEAQ (reference sequence). CDR3 in DNA: TGTGCCAGCAGCTCCAGACAGGGGGGCCCCACAGATACGCAGTATTTT. Protein sequence: CASSSRQGGPTDTQYF.

The chain employs TRBV7-9 and TRBJ2-1; tentative D call: TRBD1 (6 bases). This CDR3 comprises 14 residues. Deletions cut 4 bases from V and 3 bases from J, with 10 bases between. From germline, CDR1 is SEHNR and CDR2 FQNEAQ (reference sequence). CDR3: CASSSDRIYNEQFF. DNA of the CDR3: TGTGCCAGCAGCTCTGACAGGATCTACAATGAGCAGTTCTTC.

The genes are TRBV27 and TRBJ1-4; 10 bases fit TRBD1. The ends lost 4 bases at V and 13 bases at J; junction bases unmatched: 15. Germline loops: CDR1 MNHEY, CDR2 SMNVEV (reference sequence). The CDR3 consists of 16 residues. The CDR3, as DNA: TGTGCCAGCAGTTCCGCCCCCTCCGGGACAGGGGTTAGACTGTTTTTT. Translation gives CASSSAPSGTGVRLFF.

V usage is TRBV7-9 and J usage is TRBJ2-3, with 11 bases identical to TRBD2. Germline V lookup: CDR1 SEHNR, CDR2 FQNEAQ (reference sequence). V lost 5 bases and J lost 4; bases outside the gene matches: 8. CDR3 length: 16 residues. CDR3 in DNA: TGTGCCAGCAGCCCCAGGCTAGCGGGAGGATCAGATACGCAGTATTTT. Residues: CASSPRLAGGSDTQYF.